What follows is one T cell receptor (beta chain) and its context. Its antigen is still unknown. The data derive from a study of T cell responses to AZD1222 COVID-19 vaccine. Study results and caveats: Compared with day 0, the breadth and depth of the Spike-specific TCR repertoire rose significantly after two doses of AZD1222. Nearly half of spike-specific TCRs reportedly target variant regions that are unmutated in the B.1.351 and B.1.1.7 variants. There were mostly white British donors and more females than males, and clonal diversity was possibly underestimated. At study baseline, merely more than 5 AZD1222 recipients were seropositive.

Per the germline V gene, CDR1 is LNHDA and CDR2 is SQIVND (reference sequence). The junction had 5 bases not matched to a gene; V was cut back by 3 bases and J by 4 bases. CDR3 length: 15 residues. Measured with immunoSEQ multiplex PCR; TCRdb has only the in-frame clones, and not every one. Altogether under 90,000 clones are present, about four fifths being singletons, with the ten largest covering under 1.5%. The TCR originated in an adult who received the AZD1222 COVID-19 vaccine. The chain has TRBV19 and TRBJ2-1; 8 bases fit TRBD2. The sequences come from peripheral blood, collected 28 days after the second AZD1222 dose. The CDR3 sequence is CASSIAASGYNEQFF. The CDR3, as DNA: TGTGCCAGTAGTATCGCGGCTAGCGGGTACAATGAGCAGTTCTTC.